Listed below are T cell receptor beta chains from one sample, sequenced in a study of blood T cell repertoires in COVID-19. The assay was immunoSEQ multiplex PCR, and TCRdb's table has in-frame clones only and misses some. The sample has about 200,000 clones; roughly 80% are singletons. The source material was peripheral blood. The receptors come from a woman older than 75 with acute or convalescent COVID-19. CDR3s include the opening cysteine and the closing phenylalanine or tryptophan. The order of the fields is clone size, V gene, D gene, J gene, CDR3 DNA, CDR3 protein. The D gene is left open where the match is weak. The size of a clone is reported for some rows only, either as once, few or many, or as a class for expanded clones.

size: -; V: TRBV7-9; D: -; J: TRBJ2-1; DNA: TGTGCCAGCAGCTTAGCGCAGGGACTTTGGGGGATGGGTTACAATGAGCAGTTCTTC; CDR3: CASSLAQGLWGMGYNEQFF
size: -; V: TRBV9; D: TRBD1; J: TRBJ2-7; DNA: TGTGCCAGCAGCGTCCAGGACAGGGGCTACGAGCAGTACTTC; CDR3: CASSVQDRGYEQYF
size: -; V: TRBV4-2; D: -; J: TRBJ2-3; DNA: TGTGCCAGCAGCCAAGAAGACAGATTCACAGATACGCAGTATTTT; CDR3: CASSQEDRFTDTQYF
size: -; V: TRBV25-1; D: -; J: TRBJ1-1; DNA: TGTGCCAGCAGTGAGACTCTGAACACTGAAGCTTTCTTT; CDR3: CASSETLNTEAFF
size: few; V: TRBV19; D: -; J: TRBJ2-7; DNA: TGTGCCAGCGGACTGACCTACGAGCAGTACTTC; CDR3: CASGLTYEQYF
size: once; V: TRBV7-3; D: -; J: TRBJ1-1; DNA: TGTGCCAGCAGCTTAGGAGTTTCCACTGAAGCTTTCTTT; CDR3: CASSLGVSTEAFF
size: -; V: TRBV6-1; D: TRBD1; J: TRBJ1-1; DNA: TGTGCCAGCAGTGGGGGGACAGTAGGTTCGAACACTGAAGCTTTCTTT; CDR3: CASSGGTVGSNTEAFF
size: few; V: TRBV10-3; D: -; J: TRBJ1-5; DNA: TGTGCCATCAGGGGCCCAGACAATAATCAGCCCCAGCATTTT; CDR3: CAIRGPDNNQPQHF
size: -; V: TRBV11-2; D: -; J: TRBJ1-3; DNA: TGTGCCAGCAGCGCCCAGGTTATCTCTGGAAACACCATATATTTT; CDR3: CASSAQVISGNTIYF
size: -; V: TRBV6-4; D: -; J: TRBJ2-2; DNA: TGTGCCAGCAGTCGAATACCGGGAACGAACACCGGGGAGCTGTTTTTT; CDR3: CASSRIPGTNTGELFF
size: once; V: TRBV5-3; D: -; J: TRBJ1-4; DNA: TGTGCCAGAAGCTTTATAGGGGCTAATGAAAAACTGTTTTTT; CDR3: CARSFIGANEKLFF
size: -; V: TRBV5-1; D: -; J: TRBJ2-3; DNA: TGCGCCAGCAGCTTGGAACTCAGGGAAAGCACAGATACGCAGTATTTT; CDR3: CASSLELRESTDTQYF
size: -; V: TRBV3-1/TRBV3-2; D: -; J: TRBJ2-2; DNA: TGTGCCAGCAGCCAAGCGGGCGGGCAGACGAACACCGGGGAGCTGTTTTTT; CDR3: CASSQAGGQTNTGELFF
size: -; V: TRBV7-8; D: TRBD2; J: TRBJ2-2; DNA: TGTGCCAGCAGCTCGACTAGCGGGGCGGGGACCGGGGAGCTGTTTTTT; CDR3: CASSSTSGAGTGELFF
size: -; V: TRBV15; D: TRBD1; J: TRBJ1-6; DNA: TGTGCCACCAGCACAACAGGGGGCAGATCACCCCTCCACTTT; CDR3: CATSTTGGRSPLHF
size: -; V: TRBV30; D: -; J: TRBJ1-4; DNA: TGTGCCTGGAGTGTACAGGCAGGGTCGGGTGAAAAACTGTTTTTT; CDR3: CAWSVQAGSGEKLFF
size: -; V: TRBV5-6; D: TRBD2; J: TRBJ2-1; DNA: TGTGCCAGCAGCCCGCATAGCGGGGGGTTGCACAATGAGCAGTTCTTC; CDR3: CASSPHSGGLHNEQFF
size: -; V: TRBV19; D: -; J: TRBJ1-5; DNA: TGTGCCAGTAGTATGGGCAGGTCGGCGCAGCCCCAGCATTTT; CDR3: CASSMGRSAQPQHF
size: -; V: TRBV6-2/TRBV6-3; D: -; J: TRBJ2-7; DNA: TGTGCCAGCACCCCTAGAGACGGGTACTACGAGCAGTACTTC; CDR3: CASTPRDGYYEQYF
size: few; V: TRBV5-6; D: TRBD2; J: TRBJ2-5; DNA: TGTGCCGCGAGCTACCGGAGTAGCGGGAGGAACCAAGAGACCCAGTACTTC; CDR3: CAASYRSSGRNQETQYF
size: -; V: TRBV12-3/TRBV12-4; D: -; J: TRBJ1-5; DNA: TGTGCCAGCAGGGCAACAGGGAATCAGCCCCAGCATTTT; CDR3: CASRATGNQPQHF
size: few; V: TRBV27; D: TRBD2; J: TRBJ2-3; DNA: TGTGCCAGCAGTTTAATGCGGGGGGCTAGCACAGATACGCAGTATTTT; CDR3: CASSLMRGASTDTQYF
size: -; V: TRBV19; D: -; J: TRBJ1-5; DNA: TGTGCCAGTAGTGGCAGCAATCAGCCCCAGCATTTT; CDR3: CASSGSNQPQHF
size: -; V: TRBV7-3; D: TRBD2; J: TRBJ2-2; DNA: TGTGCCAGCAGCCCCCTAGCGGGGGCCAACACCGGGGAGCTGTTTTTT; CDR3: CASSPLAGANTGELFF
size: -; V: TRBV18; D: -; J: TRBJ1-1; DNA: TGTGCCAGCTCACCTACAGACGGTCGAAATGAAGCTTTCTTT; CDR3: CASSPTDGRNEAFF
size: -; V: TRBV2; D: TRBD1; J: TRBJ1-2; DNA: TGTGCCAGCACTCTCGGGGCAGGGGGCGGCTACACCTTC; CDR3: CASTLGAGGGYTF